This entry describes one T cell receptor (beta chain). The antigen is undetermined. Researchers ran the PCR with 60 Vbeta and 13 Jbeta primers. Some clones are missing from TCRdb's copy, which holds only in-frame ones; the method was immunoSEQ multiplex PCR. The data contain some 200,000 clones, more than 80% of them singletons. Germline V CDR1 and CDR2: MNHNS, SASEGT. V gave up 6 bases and J gave up 1 base, with 6 bases separating them. The CDR3 has 12 residues. This entry belongs to a study of cytomegalovirus exposure and HLA in healthy donors. Study as a whole: Earlier sequencing of approximately 180 million T cells yielded approximately 120 million unique TCR beta sequences.

Study-wide points: Later analysis identified a missense DCLRE1C variant that was linked to TCR beta V- and J-gene trimming. Some TCR beta chains (more than 150 of them) were listed as cytomegalovirus-associated.

The TCR comes from a woman between 45 and 65 years old in good health and CMV-seropositive. The chain uses TRBV6-1 and TRBJ1-1; D might be TRBD1 (5 bases). Sequenced: PBMCs. CDR3: CASRGQNTEAFF. The CDR3 nucleotides read TGTGCCAGCAGAGGACAGAACACTGAAGCTTTCTTT.